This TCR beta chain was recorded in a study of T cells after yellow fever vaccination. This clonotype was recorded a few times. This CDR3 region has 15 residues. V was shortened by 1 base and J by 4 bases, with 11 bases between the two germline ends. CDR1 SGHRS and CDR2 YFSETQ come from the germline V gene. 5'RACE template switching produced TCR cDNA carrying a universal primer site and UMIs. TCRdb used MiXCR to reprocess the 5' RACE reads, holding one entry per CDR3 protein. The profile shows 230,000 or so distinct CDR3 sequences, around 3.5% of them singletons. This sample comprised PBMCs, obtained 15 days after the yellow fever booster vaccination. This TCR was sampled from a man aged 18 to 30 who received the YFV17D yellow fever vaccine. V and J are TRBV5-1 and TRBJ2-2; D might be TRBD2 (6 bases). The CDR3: CASSLTLGGTGELFF. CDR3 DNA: TGCGCCAGCAGCTTGACCCTGGGGGGCACCGGGGAGCTGTTTTTT.